What follows describes a single T cell receptor (beta chain). The antigen this receptor binds is unknown. One base away there is no much larger clone; base qualities are not given. The sample's time point label, in plain terms: baseline before first vaccination. Vaccinee samples came from UK trials COV001 and COV002, including a single-blind randomized controlled phase 2/3 trial of AZD1222 (ChAdOx1 nCoV-19) in healthy adults. For TCRbeta chain sequencing, PBMC samples from trial participants were taken at day 0 and at day 28 after the second dose. The CDR3 regions of human TCRbeta chains were subjected to immunosequencing. Per the source publication's procedure: Repertoire TCRs were checked for matches against a reference library of SARS-CoV-2-specific TCRs that had been generated using the MIRA antigen-specificity platform. Breadth was defined as the fraction of unique TCRs that were SARS-CoV-2-associated. Depth was defined as the fraction of total T cells that were SARS-CoV-2-associated. Using the MIRA data, each spike-specific TCR was assigned both to the spike region to which the TCR was reactive and to a CD4 or CD8 class. Log10-transformed breadth and depth values were compared by one-way ANOVA with Sidak's multiple comparisons tests. TCRdb mirrors the immuneACCESS table, restricted to in-frame sequences. Some clones are absent from its copies; in checked studies, under half trace to an unresolved V gene, and the reason for the others is unknown. D and trimming were read from the DNA, whereas the V and J calls and clone size are those reported in that table. A total of more than 100,000 clones appear in this sample, roughly 87% of them only once. The top ten clones comprise approximately 1.3% of the sample.

These data belong to a study of T cell responses to AZD1222 COVID-19 vaccine (dated by TCRdb to the early 2020s). Describing the broader study: Because spike-specific TCR depth and breadth did not differ between the two schedules, AZD1222 recipients who got a second dose at roughly 4 weeks were pooled with those who got a second dose at roughly 12 weeks. TCR sequencing was performed for 230 to 250 trial participants, of whom about 200 were given two doses of AZD1222 and 26 were given two doses of MenACWY control vaccine. Trial participants were enrolled by age into 18-55, 56-69 and 70-plus year subgroups, with around 150, 28 and 57 TCR-sequenced participants respectively. The investigation overall reported the following: No day 14 peak-response samples were available, so repertoires were characterized only after the peak T cell response. Vaccine-associated CD4 TCRs spanned the whole spike protein, with dominant responses in regions 160-218 and 743-854. Conclusions about previously exposed vaccinees are limited because only five to seven AZD1222 recipients were SARS-CoV-2 seropositive at baseline. In the small 56-69-year group, the increase in depth fell short of significance, most likely because of low power. Most participants were white British and females outnumbered males, and the authors suggested that clonal diversity may have been underestimated. Epitopes outside the regions mutated in the B.1.351 and B.1.1.7 variants were reportedly recognized by nearly half of the unique spike-specific TCRs. After two AZD1222 doses, both the breadth and the depth of spike-specific TCRs were significantly higher than at day 0 and than in MenACWY recipients.

Trimming costs V 2 bases and J 1 base, and their ends lie 11 bases apart. CDR1 is given as LGHNA and CDR2 as YNFKEQ, both from the germline V gene. From cysteine to phenylalanine, the CDR3 is 15 amino acids long. Kept here is only the CDR3 DNA, which spans 45 bases and is read in frame from base 1. This sequence uses TRBV4-2 and TRBJ1-1, with the D gene call left open. Sequencing used peripheral blood, obtained on day 0 of AZD1222 vaccination. The sequence came from an adult in good health. The encoded CDR3 is CASSQFLRGNTEAFF. Here is the DNA: TGTGCCAGCAGCCAATTCCTTCGGGGGAACACTGAAGCTTTCTTT.